The 30 T cell receptor beta chains reported below all come from one sample, sequenced in a study of T cells in Graves' hyperthyroidism and ophthalmopathy. Amplified TCR beta CDR3 regions derived from RNA transcripts. The HTBI primer set served for first-round RT-PCR of the TCR CDR3. A single record per CDR3 protein comes from TCRdb applying MiXCR to the multiplex PCR reads. The sample shows a few hundred thousand distinct CDR3 sequences, 15% to 19% of them seen only once. Sequenced sample: blood. The receptors derive from a woman aged 18-29 years with Graves' hyperthyroidism.

This clonotype has ten or more counts. The rearrangement joins TRBV29-1 to TRBJ1-2; weak D call: TRBD1 (5 bases). The germline gives CDR1 SQVTM, CDR2 ANQGSEA. There are 13 residues in the CDR3. V was clipped by 5 bases and J by 0 bases, with 10 bases between them. DNA of the CDR3: TGCAGCGTTCGGGACCGAGCTAACTATGGCTACACCTTC. As protein: CSVRDRANYGYTF.

This clonotype occurred a few times. The J gene is TRBJ2-2, the V gene TRBV5-5; D is perhaps TRBD2 (5 bases). V was pared by 4 bases and J by 8 bases, with 18 bases between. Germline CDR1 SGHKS, CDR2 YYEKEE (reference sequence). The CDR3 is 15 residues long. In DNA, the CDR3 is TGTGCCAGCAGCCCCGACAAGGGATGGAGGGGGGAGCTGTTTTTT. This encodes CASSPDKGWRGELFF. The whole variable domain, remainder taken from reference TRBV5-5 and TRBJ2-2, is DAGVTQSPTHLIKTRGQQVTLRCSPISGHKSVSWYQQVLGQGPQFIFQYYEKEERGRGNFPDRFSARQFPNYSSELNVNALLLGDSALYLCASSPDKGWRGELFFGEGSRLTVL.

The chain joins TRBV11-2 to TRBJ2-3, with 8 bases that match TRBD2. The V segment lost 5 bases and the J segment 2 bases; nucleotides outside the gene matches: 6. The CDR3 is 15 amino acids. From germline, CDR1 is SGHAT and CDR2 FQNNGV. The CDR3 nucleotides are TGTGCCAGCAGCAGTGGTAGCGGGGTCACAGATACGCAGTATTTT. Translated, it gives CASSSGSGVTDTQYF.

This clonotype was seen many times. The chain combines TRBV12-3 or TRBV12-4 with TRBJ2-1; 9 bases agree with TRBD2. The V segment lost 2 bases and the J segment 8 bases; nucleotides outside the gene matches: 4. The CDR3 runs to 14 residues. The CDR3 DNA reads as TGTGCCAGCAGTTTAAGGCTAGCGGGATATGAGCAGTTCTTC. It codes for CASSLRLAGYEQFF.

The CDR3 region is CSASRLANPRTYNEQFF. The CDR3 DNA reads TGCAGTGCTAGCCGACTAGCGAACCCTAGGACCTACAATGAGCAGTTCTTC. The V and J genes are TRBV20-1 and TRBJ2-1; 8 nucleotides agree with TRBD2. The germline gives CDR1 DFQATT, CDR2 SNEGSKA (reference sequence). The CDR3 covers 17 residues. With 3 bases clipped from V and 2 bases from J, the junction kept 12 bases outside the gene matches.

At least ten counts were recorded for this clonotype. The chain joins TRBV28 to TRBJ2-3; a possible D gene is TRBD1 (6 bases). The germline CDR1 and CDR2 sequences are MDHEN and SYDVKM. V gave up 7 bases and J gave up 5 bases, with 13 bases separating them. The CDR3 runs to 13 residues. The CDR3, as DNA: TGTGCCAGCAAAGCAGGGGTGGGAGATACGCAGTATTTT. Translated, it gives CASKAGVGDTQYF.

This clonotype was counted at least ten times. The chain links TRBV24-1 to TRBJ2-1; no definite D call. CDR1 KGHDR and CDR2 SFDVKD come from the germline V gene. This CDR3 has 13 amino acids. Between the trimmed V and J ends, which lost 3 bases and 9 bases, there was a span of 11 bases. DNA of the CDR3: TGTGCCACCAGTGATATAGGGTATGGTGAGCAGTTCTTC. Protein sequence: CATSDIGYGEQFF.

This clonotype has at least ten counts. The chain links TRBV29-1 to TRBJ2-5, with D possibly matching TRBD1 (6 bases). The ends were cut back, 0 bases at V and 1 base at J, with 18 bases in the middle. The V gene's germline CDR1 is SQVTM and CDR2 ANQGSEA. The CDR3 runs 17 residues. CDR3: CSVEDHVRGTTQETQYF. Here the CDR3 DNA reads TGCAGCGTTGAAGATCATGTTCGAGGGACAACCCAAGAGACCCAGTACTTC.

This clonotype was picked up many times. This chain links TRBV6-1 with TRBJ2-5; the D is unclear. The CDR3 covers 14 residues. Germline CDR1 reads MNHNS; CDR2 reads SASEGT. V was shortened by 6 bases and J by 5 bases, with 16 bases between the two germline ends. The CDR3 loop is CASSPQSLGETQYF. The CDR3 DNA reads TGTGCCAGCAGCCCCCAAAGTCTGGGGGAGACCCAGTACTTC.

The rearrangement links TRBV7-2 to TRBJ1-4, with a tentative D call TRBD1 (6 bases). Trimming removed 5 bases from V and 3 bases from J, with 16 bases in between. This CDR3 region has 16 residues. The germline V gene has CDR1 SGHTA and CDR2 FQGNSA. This chain's CDR3 is CASSPGGAGSNEKLFF. CDR3 sequence (DNA): TGTGCCAGCAGCCCGGGGGGGGCAGGCTCTAATGAAAAACTGTTTTTT.

This clonotype was seen repeatedly, ten times or more. The chain employs TRBV27 and TRBJ1-6, with TRBD1 identical over 7 bases. The CDR3 is 16 amino acids. The junction had 10 bases not matched to a gene; V was cut back by 5 bases and J by 6 bases. Germline values: CDR1 MNHEY, CDR2 SMNVEV (reference sequence). The DNA for the CDR3 is TGTGCCAGCAGTCGGGTAGGACAGGATTTTAATTCACCCCTCCACTTT. Amino acids: CASSRVGQDFNSPLHF.

This rearrangement joins TRBV5-1 to TRBJ1-6; 8 bases are shared with TRBD1. Germline loops: CDR1 SGHRS, CDR2 YFSETQ. Trimming removed 4 bases from V and 6 bases from J; junction bases left unmatched: 6. CDR3 size: 15 residues. Written as DNA, the CDR3 is TGCGCCAGCAGCCCGGACAGGGAGGGTAATTCACCCCTCCACTTT. Translation: CASSPDREGNSPLHF.

This clonotype has at least ten counts. The J gene is TRBJ1-2, the V gene TRBV6-1, with D unresolved. This CDR3 contains 13 residues. Trimming pared 1 base from V and 3 bases from J, leaving 6 bases between. CDR1 and CDR2 (germline): MNHNS, SASEGT. Written as DNA, the CDR3 is TGTGCCAGCAGTGAAGACCTATACTATGGCTACACCTTC. Translation gives CASSEDLYYGYTF.

This clonotype showed up many times. The chain has TRBV5-1 and TRBJ2-2; D could derive from TRBD1 or TRBD2 (7 bases each). CDR3 size: 17 residues. Trimming took 1 base from V and 3 from J, leaving 16 bases between them. The germline V gene has CDR1 SGHRS and CDR2 YFSETQ. Here the CDR3 reads CASSLLRGGRDTGELFF. The CDR3 region has the DNA TGCGCCAGCAGCTTGCTCAGGGGGGGGCGCGACACCGGGGAGCTGTTTTTT.

The rearrangement links TRBV2 to TRBJ2-1, with D unclear. The V end was cut by 7 bases, the J end by 0 bases, with 10 bases between. The CDR3 extends over 14 amino acids. CDR1 and CDR2 (germline): SNHLY, FYNNEI. The CDR3 DNA sequence: TGTGCCAGCACCGAAAGGAGCTCCTACAATGAGCAGTTCTTC. It encodes CASTERSSYNEQFF.

Many counts were recorded for this clonotype. The V call is TRBV7-9, the J call TRBJ2-7; 10 bases are a match to TRBD2. The CDR3 has 15 residues. CDR1 is SEHNR and CDR2 is FQNEAQ in the germline V gene (reference sequence). Germline trimming cut 3 bases from V and 2 bases from J; bases unmatched to any gene: 4. Written as DNA, the CDR3 is TGTGCCAGCAGCTTGGAGCGGGAGGGCCCCTACGAGCAGTACTTC. Translation gives CASSLEREGPYEQYF. The full variable domain, completed using reference TRBV7-9 and TRBJ2-7, is DTGVSQNPRHKITKRGQNVTFRCDPISEHNRLYWYRQTLGQGPEFLTYFQNEAQLEKSRLLSDRFSAERPKGSFSTLEIQRTEQGDSAMYLCASSLEREGPYEQYFGPGTRLTVT.

This clonotype has at least ten counts. The DNA of the CDR3 is TGTGCCAGCAGGGGGACCGGGACAGGGGATAACCAGCCCCAGCATTTT. It yields the protein CASRGTGTGDNQPQHF. This sequence joins TRBV12-3 or TRBV12-4 and TRBJ1-5; 10 bases align to TRBD1. CDR3 size: 16 residues. Losses at the gene ends were 6 bases for V and 7 bases for J; bases not matched to a gene: 12.

At least ten counts were recorded for this clonotype. The chain uses TRBV18 and TRBJ2-1, with 7 bases lining up with TRBD2. From germline, CDR1 is KGHSH and CDR2 LQKENI. V dropped 7 bases and J dropped 0; count of bases not matched to a gene: 6. The CDR3 is 15 residues long. CDR3 nucleotide sequence: TGTGCCAGCTACCGGGGGGATGGCTCCTACAATGAGCAGTTCTTC. Protein sequence: CASYRGDGSYNEQFF.

This clonotype was counted between two and nine times. V and J are TRBV27 and TRBJ1-5, with a weak D call TRBD1 (5 bases). The CDR3 covers 14 residues. Looked up from germline, CDR1 is MNHEY and CDR2 is SMNVEV (reference sequence). Trimming shortened V by 3 bases and J by 9 bases, and 15 bases separated the two germline ends. The CDR3 nucleotides are TGTGCCAGCAGTTTGGGGGACCCTACGGGGCCCCAGCATTTT. Protein: CASSLGDPTGPQHF.

The CDR3 is CASTDGGRASGEQYF. In DNA, the CDR3 is TGTGCCAGCACAGATGGAGGGAGGGCCTCCGGCGAGCAGTACTTC. This chain connects TRBV28 to TRBJ2-7, with 7 bases that match TRBD2. The CDR3 sequence is 15 residues long. After removal of 7 bases from V and 6 bases from J, the junction contained 15 bases not matched to a gene. Germline V lookup: CDR1 MDHEN, CDR2 SYDVKM.

This clonotype was seen repeatedly, ten times or more. This chain uses TRBV11-3 with TRBJ2-2; 7 bases map to TRBD2. CDR1 is SGHNT and CDR2 is YENEEA in the germline V gene. With V trimmed by 1 base and J by 7 bases, 12 bases remained unmatched. The CDR3 totals 17 residues. This CDR3 is CASSLGDSGVNGGELFF. The CDR3 DNA is TGTGCCAGCAGCTTAGGAGACAGCGGGGTCAACGGCGGGGAGCTGTTTTTT.

There are many counts of this clonotype. The rearrangement links TRBV5-1 to TRBJ2-7; D possibly uses TRBD1 or TRBD2 (5 bases each). Trimming left V 3 bases short and J 0 bases short, with 13 bases between. The CDR3 loop spans 15 amino acids. Germline CDR1 reads SGHRS; CDR2 reads YFSETQ. Written as DNA, the CDR3 is TGCGCCAGCAGCTCCTCCGGGACGAGCTCCTACGAGCAGTACTTC. Its protein product is CASSSSGTSSYEQYF.

In this sample, this clonotype turned up many times. The chain is built from TRBV7-9 and TRBJ1-1; D is possibly TRBD1 (6 bases). Germline loops: CDR1 SEHNR, CDR2 FQNEAQ (reference sequence). Trimming stripped 0 bases from V and 0 bases from J, with 8 bases between. This CDR3 comprises 15 residues. CDR3 loop: CASSLAQGLNTEAFF. DNA of the CDR3: TGTGCCAGCAGCTTAGCGCAGGGGCTGAACACTGAAGCTTTCTTT.

As regards this clonotype: Since a much larger clone is just one base distant, this may be a read error. The chain recombines TRBV7-9 with TRBJ1-1, with no clear D. CDR1 is SEHNR, CDR2 FQNEAQ, per germline (reference sequence). This CDR3 is 13 amino acids long. The CDR3 DNA reads TGTACCAGCAGCTACCTATTGGTGGGTGAAGCTTTCTTT. Its protein product is CTSSYLLVGEAFF.

This clonotype was recorded many times. The V and J genes are TRBV6-1 and TRBJ2-2, with 12 bases that match TRBD2. The CDR3 loop spans 18 amino acids. Germline assignment: CDR1 MNHNS and CDR2 SASEGT. V lost 5 bases, J lost 4 bases, and 11 bases stayed unmatched. Written as DNA, the CDR3 is TGTGCCAGCAGTTATCGGGCAAGACTAGCGGGAGCCACCGGGGAGCTGTTTTTT. Translation: CASSYRARLAGATGELFF.

As concerns this clonotype: A read error may produce the germline difference seen at one junction end. This sequence joins TRBV20-1 and TRBJ2-3; D is unclear. Germline CDR1 is DFQATT and CDR2 is SNEGSKA (reference sequence). The CDR3 has 15 residues. CDR3 residues: CSAGERLRTTDTQYF. The CDR3 DNA is TGCAGTGCTGGAGAAAGACTCCGAACCACAGATACGCAGTATTTT.

This clonotype was counted at least ten times. This rearrangement joins TRBV6-6 to TRBJ2-1, with 7 bases that match TRBD2. The germline V gene has CDR1 MNHNY and CDR2 SVGAGI (reference sequence). V shed 2 bases and J 5 bases; nucleotides not matched to a gene: 9. CDR3 length equals 16 residues. The CDR3 region is CASSYTTPGTNNEQFF. For the CDR3, the DNA is TGTGCCAGCAGTTACACAACGCCCGGGACTAACAATGAGCAGTTCTTC.

In this sample, this clonotype turned up many times. J is TRBJ1-1 and V is TRBV19; D is unresolved. The CDR3 length is 13 residues. The germline CDR1 and CDR2 sequences are LNHDA and SQIVND (reference sequence). V was cut by 4 bases and J by 5 bases, with 11 bases left in between. DNA of the CDR3: TGTGCCAGTAGTACACGTGGCAGGACTGAAGCTTTCTTT. It is translated as CASSTRGRTEAFF.

Only a few counts were recorded for this clonotype. The chain carries TRBV6-1 and TRBJ2-3; 10 bases map to TRBD2. The CDR3 is 15 residues long. The germline gives CDR1 MNHNS, CDR2 SASEGT. The J segment lost 2 bases and the V segment lost 6 bases, leaving 5 bases of the junction unmatched. The CDR3 protein is CASSGLADLTDTQYF. The CDR3 nucleotides read TGTGCCAGCAGCGGACTAGCGGATCTCACAGATACGCAGTATTTT.

This clonotype has a count of ten or more. The V call is TRBV5-1, the J call TRBJ2-1, with D perhaps TRBD2 (5 bases). The V end lost 3 bases, the J end lost 4 bases, and 8 bases lay between the germline ends. The germline CDR1 and CDR2 sequences are SGHRS and YFSETQ. CDR3 length: 13 residues. The CDR3 spells CASSWTRYNEQFF. CDR3 coding DNA: TGCGCCAGCAGCTGGACTCGGTACAATGAGCAGTTCTTC. The variable domain in full, completed from reference TRBV5-1 and TRBJ2-1, reads KAGVTQTPRYLIKTRGQQVTLSCSPISGHRSVSWYQQTPGQGLQFLFEYFSETQRNKGNFPGRFSGRQFSNSRSEMNVSTLELGDSALYLCASSWTRYNEQFFGPGTRLTVL.